The entry that follows covers one T cell receptor beta chain sequence. The CDR3 length is 15 residues. V lost 0 bases and J 8 bases, leaving 14 bases between the germline ends. In germline, CDR1 is SGHTA, CDR2 FQGTGA. The sample is drawn from a study of beta chain features in type 1 diabetes. TCRB transcripts that were expressed got sequenced, as all of the isolated RNA had been reverse transcribed. Sequencing used immunoSEQ multiplex PCR; TCRdb keeps in-frame clones, though not all of them. This sample has about 900,000 clones; under 20% occur once, and the top ten carry about 0.025%. Source material: naive CD4+ T cells from blood. The sequence was collected from a woman aged 18-35 years in good health. The chain combines TRBV7-3 with TRBJ2-4; D possibly corresponds to TRBD2 (5 bases). Here the CDR3 reads CASSLTGPRGDIQYF. CDR3 nucleotide sequence: TGTGCCAGCAGCTTAACTGGGCCCCGGGGAGACATTCAGTACTTC.